This paragraph covers one TCR beta chain sequence. Its antigen is currently unknown. It was with random hexamers that roughly 0.5 to 1 ug RNA was reverse transcribed. Amplification of TCR beta CDR3 used immunoSEQ multiplex PCR across 54 Vbeta and 13 Jbeta. TCRdb re-derived calls from the immunoSEQ multiplex PCR reads in MiXCR, one entry per CDR3 protein. The profile shows 200,000 to 250,000 distinct CDR3 sequences, 80% to 95% of them singletons. The germline V and J ends were trimmed by 0 bases and 3 bases, with 9 bases remaining between them. This CDR3 has 14 amino acids. The germline V gene has CDR1 SGHRS and CDR2 YFSETQ. These data belong to a study of CD8 T cells in Susac syndrome. Whole-study findings and limits: Only a relatively small number of individuals were included in the TCR sequencing and HLA analysis.

CD8+ and CD4+ T cells circulating in blood were sequenced for TCR beta. The V call is TRBV5-1, the J call TRBJ1-1; the D is unclear. This clonotype was obtained from a human donor with multiple sclerosis. The sequencing sample was made of CD4+ T cells from PBMCs. As DNA, the CDR3 is TGCGCCAGCAGCTTGGTGGCGAGGGACACTGAAGCTTTCTTT. Translating it yields CASSLVARDTEAFF.